These T cell receptor beta chains were read from a single sample in a study of cytomegalovirus exposure and HLA in healthy donors. Produced via immunoSEQ multiplex PCR; TCRdb's table is partial and in-frame only. The table has about 160,000 clones, around 76% seen once. Sample: PBMCs. The origin of the receptors is a man in his sixties in good health and CMV-seronegative. CDR3s include the opening cysteine and the closing phenylalanine or tryptophan. The order of the fields is J gene, D gene, V gene, clone size, CDR3 protein, CDR3 DNA. A D gene is named only where the DNA matches it firmly. Clone size is given for some rows only: seen once, a few or many times, or a class if the clone is expanded.

>TRBJ2-7|TRBD1|TRBV9|.
CASSALSDRAGEQYF
TGTGCCAGCAGCGCCCTCTCCGACAGGGCCGGCGAGCAGTACTTC
>TRBJ2-5|.|TRBV19|.
CASSIVGDRGETQYF
TGTGCCAGTAGTATCGTCGGGGATCGGGGGGAGACCCAGTACTTC
>TRBJ2-7|.|TRBV18|.
CASLPSRYSYEQYF
TGTGCCAGTCTACCTAGCAGATACTCCTACGAGCAGTACTTC
>TRBJ1-1|.|TRBV6-5|.
CASSLSMNTEAFF
TGTGCCAGCAGCCTGAGCATGAACACTGAAGCTTTCTTT
>TRBJ1-4|.|TRBV5-8|.
CASSSGGNEKLFF
TGTGCCAGCAGCTCCGGAGGGAATGAAAAACTGTTTTTT
>TRBJ1-1|TRBD1|TRBV5-1|.
CASRFTGQANTEAFF
TGCGCCAGCAGATTCACGGGACAGGCGAACACTGAAGCTTTCTTT
>TRBJ2-7|.|TRBV11-2|.
CASSRRGDSREQYF
TGTGCCAGCAGCAGAAGAGGGGACTCCCGGGAGCAGTACTTC
>TRBJ2-3|TRBD2|TRBV27|.
CASSLGPGLAGGTDTQYF
TGTGCCAGCAGTTTAGGACCGGGACTAGCGGGAGGGACAGATACGCAGTATTTT
>TRBJ2-2|TRBD2|TRBV9|.
CASRLAVDTGELFF
TGTGCCAGCAGGCTAGCGGTTGACACCGGGGAGCTGTTTTTT
>TRBJ2-3|TRBD2|TRBV4-2|.
CASSLRSTSGTDTQYF
TGTGCCAGCAGCCTCCGGTCGACTAGCGGCACAGATACGCAGTATTTT
>TRBJ2-7|.|TRBV10-3|.
CAISAAGTQSYEQYF
TGTGCCATCAGTGCTGCCGGGACTCAAAGCTACGAGCAGTACTTC
>TRBJ2-1|TRBD2|TRBV5-1|few
CASRRGLAGGDEQFF
TGCGCCAGCAGGCGGGGACTAGCGGGTGGCGATGAGCAGTTCTTC
>TRBJ1-5|.|TRBV28|.
CASSRQVGQPQHF
TGTGCCAGCAGTAGACAGGTGGGTCAGCCCCAGCATTTT
>TRBJ2-3|TRBD2|TRBV19|.
CASSARTSLATDTQYF
TGTGCCAGTAGCGCTAGGACTAGCCTTGCAACAGATACGCAGTATTTT
>TRBJ1-2|.|TRBV30|.
CAWSVLPSYGYTF
TGTGCCTGGAGTGTATTACCCAGCTATGGCTACACCTTC
>TRBJ2-7|.|TRBV5-1|.
CASSPRQGGRYEQYF
TGCGCCAGCAGCCCCCGACAGGGAGGACGCTACGAGCAGTACTTC
>TRBJ2-7|TRBD1|TRBV19|.
CASSTGQDPYEQYF
TGTGCCAGTAGTACCGGACAGGACCCATACGAGCAGTACTTC
>TRBJ1-5|.|TRBV2|.
CASSVNRPSNQPQHF
TGTGCCAGCAGTGTTAACAGGCCTTCGAATCAGCCCCAGCATTTT
>TRBJ1-5|.|TRBV4-3|.
CASSLNHRVSNQPQHF
TGCGCCAGCAGCCTGAATCACAGGGTTAGCAATCAGCCCCAGCATTTT
>TRBJ1-4|.|TRBV28|few
CASSRGEKLFF
TGTGCCAGCAGTCGAGGTGAAAAACTGTTTTTT
>TRBJ2-6|TRBD1|TRBV4-3|once
CPSSHLGTGGAGANVLTF
TGCCCCAGCAGCCACTTGGGGACAGGGGGTGCCGGGGCCAACGTCCTGACTTTC
>TRBJ1-6|.|TRBV10-1|.
CASSEDSYSPLHF
TGCGCCAGCAGTGAGGACAGTTATTCACCCCTCCACTTT
>TRBJ2-2|.|TRBV30|once
CAWSVAGAGELFF
TGTGCCTGGAGTGTAGCAGGCGCCGGGGAGCTGTTTTTT
>TRBJ1-6|.|TRBV6-5|.
CASSYSEPANSPLHF
TGTGCCAGCAGTTACTCCGAGCCAGCGAATTCACCCCTCCACTTT
>TRBJ2-7|TRBD1|TRBV5-1|.
CASNEPGQGHEQYF
TGCGCCAGCAACGAGCCGGGACAGGGCCACGAGCAGTACTTC
>TRBJ2-3|TRBD2|TRBV5-1|.
CASSLVAQRLAGGSTDTQYF
TGCGCCAGCAGCTTGGTAGCCCAAAGACTAGCGGGGGGATCCACAGATACGCAGTATTTT
>TRBJ2-2|TRBD2|TRBV4-1|.
CASSQRDWREPSGELFF
TGCGCCAGCAGCCAACGGGACTGGCGGGAGCCCTCCGGGGAGCTGTTTTTT
>TRBJ2-1|TRBD2|TRBV4-3|.
CASSQDFSGGANEQFF
TGCGCCAGCAGCCAAGATTTTAGCGGGGGGGCCAATGAGCAGTTCTTC
>TRBJ2-1|TRBD2|TRBV7-2|few
CASSSRGTTNEQFF
TGTGCCAGCAGCTCGCGGGGGACTACGAATGAGCAGTTCTTC
>TRBJ2-7|TRBD2|TRBV28|once
CASSLSTSLTYEQYF
TGTGCCAGCAGTTTATCGACTAGCCTTACCTACGAGCAGTACTTC
>TRBJ1-1|.|TRBV7-2|.
CASSLVLRTEAFF
TGTGCCAGCAGCTTAGTACTGCGCACTGAAGCTTTCTTT
>TRBJ2-7|.|TRBV9|.
CASSVAPGGQAFSYEQYF
TGTGCCAGCAGCGTAGCTCCAGGGGGGCAGGCCTTCTCCTACGAGCAGTACTTC